This T cell receptor beta chain was recorded in a study of shared clonotypes between healthy human individuals. Study-level background: Each donor contributed plates that comprised three CD4 naive, three CD4 memory, two CD8 naive and one CD8 memory. Study conclusions and caveats: For naive CD4 cells, around 5% of clonotypes were shared across a handful of donors.

About this clone: The antigen remains unidentified.

Germline V gene sequence: CDR1 SGDLS, CDR2 YYNGEE. The germline V and J ends were trimmed by 0 bases and 3 bases, with 7 bases remaining between them. The length of the CDR3 is 14 residues. Clones were read by immunoSEQ multiplex PCR, and TCRdb kept only the in-frame ones, dropping some. The sample lists more than 2 million clones, 95% occurring once. The origin of this receptor is a man younger than 35 in good health. Sample: naive CD4+ T cells sorted from blood. The subset: CD45RA+ positively selected. V is TRBV9 and J is TRBJ1-5; D is ambiguous. In DNA, the CDR3 is TGTGCCAGCAGCGTAGACCTTTCCAATCAGCCCCAGCATTTT. This sequence encodes CASSVDLSNQPQHF.